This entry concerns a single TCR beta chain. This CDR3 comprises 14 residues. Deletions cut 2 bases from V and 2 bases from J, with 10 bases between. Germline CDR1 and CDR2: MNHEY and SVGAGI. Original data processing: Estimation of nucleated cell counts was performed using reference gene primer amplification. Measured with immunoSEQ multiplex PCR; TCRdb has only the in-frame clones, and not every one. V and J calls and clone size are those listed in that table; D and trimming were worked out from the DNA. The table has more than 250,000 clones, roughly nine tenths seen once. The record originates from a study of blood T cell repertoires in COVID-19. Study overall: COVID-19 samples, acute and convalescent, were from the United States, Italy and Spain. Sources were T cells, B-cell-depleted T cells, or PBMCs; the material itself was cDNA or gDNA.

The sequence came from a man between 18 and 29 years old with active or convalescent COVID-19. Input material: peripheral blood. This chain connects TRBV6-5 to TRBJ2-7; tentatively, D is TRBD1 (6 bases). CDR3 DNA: TGTGCCAGCAGTTACGGCAGGGGCCCCTACGAGCAGTACTTC. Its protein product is CASSYGRGPYEQYF.